The 25 T cell receptor beta chains reported below all come from one sample, sequenced in a study of chemoradiotherapy in HPV16-positive cancers. Method: immunoSEQ multiplex PCR; TCRdb's copy keeps in-frame clones and lacks some. The profile covers about 35,000 clones, with approximately 90% appearing a single time and 2.1% taken by the ten largest. Sequenced material: blood, taken from a patient who underwent chemoradiotherapy. Receptor source: a human donor with HPV-associated anogenital cancer.

The chain joins TRBV15 to TRBJ2-7; 8 bases agree with TRBD1. With 3 bases clipped from V and 6 bases from J, the junction kept 10 bases outside the gene matches. Germline assignment: CDR1 LNHNV and CDR2 YYDKDF (reference sequence). CDR3 length: 15 residues. This CDR3 is CATSRETDRAAEQYF. The CDR3 DNA reads TGTGCCACCAGCAGGGAAACGGACAGGGCGGCCGAGCAGTACTTC.

The chain combines TRBV13 with TRBJ1-1, with no clear D. The germline V and J ends were trimmed by 2 bases and 1 base, with 8 bases remaining between them. CDR1 is PRHDT, CDR2 FYEKMQ, per germline (reference sequence). This CDR3 contains 14 residues. CDR3 amino acids: CASSLIGRNTEAFF. CDR3 bases: TGTGCCAGCAGCTTAATAGGCAGGAACACTGAAGCTTTCTTT.

This clone was picked up one time. J is TRBJ1-2 and V is TRBV5-5; D not resolved. The ends were cut back, 4 bases at V and 5 bases at J, with 15 bases in the middle. Germline V CDR1 and CDR2: SGHKS, YYEKEE (reference sequence). There are 14 residues in the CDR3. The CDR3 spells CASSPPADTYGYTF. In DNA form, the CDR3 reads TGTGCCAGCAGCCCGCCTGCGGATACGTATGGCTACACCTTC.

The rearrangement joins TRBV7-9 to TRBJ2-5; D is uncertain. V was shortened by 7 bases and J by 4 bases, with 7 bases between the two germline ends. The CDR3 has 11 residues. From germline, CDR1 is SEHNR and CDR2 FQNEAQ (reference sequence). The chain's CDR3 is CASMAGETQYF. The CDR3 DNA follows: TGTGCCAGCATGGCCGGAGAGACCCAGTACTTC.

The chain couples TRBV25-1 to TRBJ2-3; the D is unclear. CDR1 and CDR2 (germline): MGHDK, SYGVNS. CDR3 length: 14 amino acids. Trimming removed 3 bases at V and 4 bases at J, with 11 bases between. The DNA of the CDR3 is TGTGCCAGCAGTGACCCCCTAGTGGCAGATACGCAGTATTTT. This codes for CASSDPLVADTQYF. Full variable domain (remainder filled in from reference TRBV25-1 and TRBJ2-3): EADIYQTPRYLVIGTGKKITLECSQTMGHDKMYWYQQDPGMELHLIHYSYGVNSTEKGDLSSESTVSRIRTEHFPLTLESARPSHTSQYLCASSDPLVADTQYFGPGTRLTVL.

The chain couples TRBV7-2 to TRBJ2-5; D is perhaps TRBD1 (6 bases). Deletions cut 7 bases from V and 5 bases from J, with 17 bases between. Germline V gene sequence: CDR1 SGHTA, CDR2 FQGNSA. The length of the CDR3 is 14 residues. The CDR3 protein is CASTEARGQETQYF. The CDR3 DNA is TGTGCCAGCACCGAGGCCAGGGGCCAGGAGACCCAGTACTTC.

The rearrangement uses TRBV12-5 and TRBJ2-2; D is perhaps TRBD2 (6 bases). Germline V gene sequence: CDR1 LGHNT, CDR2 FRNRAP. The CDR3 sequence is 15 residues long. Deletions cut 5 bases from V and 5 bases from J, with 15 bases between. CDR3 protein: CASGGDSEGTGELFF. The CDR3 DNA reads as TGTGCTAGTGGTGGGGACTCGGAGGGTACCGGGGAGCTGTTTTTT.

This rearrangement joins TRBV5-6 to TRBJ2-1; D assignment may be TRBD1 or TRBD2 (5 bases each). CDR3 length: 13 residues. V dropped 1 base and J dropped 8 bases, with 10 bases sitting between them. Germline CDR1 SGHDT, CDR2 YYEEEE. The CDR3 protein is CASSLPVGHEQFF. In DNA form, the CDR3 reads TGTGCCAGCAGCTTGCCAGTGGGACATGAGCAGTTCTTC.

This clone has only one observation. The chain combines TRBV6-1 with TRBJ1-4, with TRBD1 matching over 7 bases. The CDR3 sequence is 14 residues long. Germline assignment: CDR1 MNHNS and CDR2 SASEGT. With V trimmed by 8 bases and J by 5 bases, 8 bases remained unmatched. The CDR3, as DNA: TGTGCCAGCTCACCGGGACAGCTGAATGAAAAACTGTTTTTT. Its protein product is CASSPGQLNEKLFF.

V is TRBV7-8 and J is TRBJ2-1; D might be TRBD1 or TRBD2, each matching 5 bases. The CDR3 has 11 amino acids. V shed 5 bases and J shed 16 bases, with 15 bases lying between them. Germline V gene data show CDR1 as SGHVS and CDR2 as FQNEAQ. CDR3 sequence (DNA): TGTGCCAGCAGCCCATTGACAGAGGGCTTCTTC. This translates into CASSPLTEGFF. The whole variable domain, remainder taken from reference TRBV7-8 and TRBJ2-1, is GAGVSQSPRYKVAKRGQDVALRCDPISGHVSLFWYQQALGQGPEFLTYFQNEAQLDKSGLPSDRFFAERPEGSVSTLKIQRTQQEDSAVYLCASSPLTEGFFGPGTRLTVL.

The CDR3 DNA follows: TGTGCCAGTAGTATAGATGGAGGAACTTCAGATACGCAGTATTTT. Its translation is CASSIDGGTSDTQYF. This chain uses TRBV19 with TRBJ2-3, with D possibly matching TRBD2 (5 bases). V was clipped by 0 bases and J by 4 bases, with 11 bases between them. The CDR3 spans 15 residues. The germline V gene has CDR1 LNHDA and CDR2 SQIVND (reference sequence). Supplemented by reference TRBV19 and TRBJ2-3, the full variable domain reads DGGITQSPKYLFRKEGQNVTLSCEQNLNHDAMYWYRQDPGQGLRLIYYSQIVNDFQKGDIAEGYSVSREKKESFPLTVTSAQKNPTAFYLCASSIDGGTSDTQYFGPGTRLTVL.

The chain combines TRBV18 with TRBJ2-2; maybe TRBD1 (5 bases). CDR1 KGHSH and CDR2 LQKENI come from the germline V gene. This CDR3 spans 16 amino acids. The ends were cut back, 4 bases at V and 4 bases at J, with 16 bases in the middle. The CDR3 sequence is CASSLYLSQGTGELFF. The CDR3 DNA reads as TGTGCCAGCTCACTCTACTTAAGTCAGGGCACCGGGGAGCTGTTTTTT.

J is TRBJ2-7 and V is TRBV27; tentative D call: TRBD1 (5 bases). Trimming took off 3 bases at V and 2 bases at J, with 8 bases between the two ends. Germline V gives CDR1 MNHEY, CDR2 SMNVEV (reference sequence). CDR3 length equals 13 residues. The CDR3 region is CASSLGRAYEQYF. CDR3 coding DNA: TGTGCCAGCAGTTTGGGCAGGGCCTACGAGCAGTACTTC.

The V gene is TRBV4-2, the J gene TRBJ2-1; TRBD2 matches at 7 bases. The CDR3 consists of 14 residues. The germline gives CDR1 LGHNA, CDR2 YNFKEQ. The trim removed 1 base at V and 8 bases at J, leaving 5 bases unmatched. The CDR3 nucleotides read TGTGCCAGCAGCCAAGTTACTAGCGACTATGAGCAGTTCTTC. Its translation: CASSQVTSDYEQFF.

This chain joins TRBV5-1 and TRBJ2-5, with 7 bases fitting TRBD2. Germline V gene lookup returns CDR1 SGHRS and CDR2 YFSETQ. The CDR3 covers 15 residues. The trim removed 0 bases at V and 3 bases at J, leaving 5 bases unmatched. DNA of the CDR3: TGCGCCAGCAGCTTGGGCGGGAGAAGGGAAGAGACCCAGTACTTC. Its translation: CASSLGGRREETQYF.

This rearrangement joins TRBV6-5 to TRBJ1-5; D uncertain. Per the germline V gene, CDR1 is MNHEY and CDR2 is SVGAGI. The CDR3 runs to 13 residues. With 6 bases removed from V and 6 bases from J, the gap between germline ends came to 12 bases. The chain's CDR3 is CASRSRSGQPQHF. CDR3 sequence (DNA): TGTGCCAGCAGGAGTCGGTCAGGTCAGCCCCAGCATTTT.

This chain uses TRBV29-1 with TRBJ2-5, with D perhaps TRBD2 (5 bases). The CDR3 is made up of 12 amino acids. Trimming left V 7 bases short and J 4 bases short, with 13 bases between. Germline loops: CDR1 SQVTM, CDR2 ANQGSEA. In DNA form, the CDR3 reads TGCAGCGCCCGCGAGGGATCAGAGACCCAGTACTTC. It codes for CSAREGSETQYF.

This chain joins TRBV14 and TRBJ2-3, with 11 bases lining up with TRBD2. The V gene end was trimmed by 4 bases and the J gene end by 4 bases; junction bases not matched to a gene: 16. The CDR3 contains 19 residues. CDR1 is SGHDN, CDR2 FVKESK, per germline. The DNA of the CDR3 is TGTGCCAGCAGCCCGTTAGCGGGGGGGCCCATGAGCGTTTCAGATACGCAGTATTTT. It is translated as CASSPLAGGPMSVSDTQYF. Variable domain in full (rest from reference TRBV14 and TRBJ2-3): EAGVTQFPSHSVIEKGQTVTLRCDPISGHDNLYWYRRVMGKEIKFLLHFVKESKQDESGMPNNRFLAERTGGTYSTLKVQPAELEDSGVYFCASSPLAGGPMSVSDTQYFGPGTRLTVL.

This chain links TRBV6-1 with TRBJ1-1; possibly TRBD1 for D (5 bases). CDR1 MNHNS and CDR2 SASEGT come from the germline V gene. Trimming removed 2 bases from V and 5 bases from J, with 9 bases in between. The CDR3 consists of 13 residues. The CDR3, as DNA: TGTGCCAGCAGTGAACCACAGGAGACTGAAGCTTTCTTT. Amino acid sequence: CASSEPQETEAFF.

This clone was detected once. The rearrangement joins TRBV7-3 to TRBJ1-4; 7 bases fit TRBD1. The trim removed 5 bases at V and 6 bases at J, leaving 9 bases unmatched. CDR3 length: 15 amino acids. CDR1 SGHTA and CDR2 FQGTGA come from the germline V gene. CDR3 DNA sequence: TGTGCCAGCAGCCCCACCGGGACAGACGATGAAAAACTGTTTTTT. Translating gives CASSPTGTDDEKLFF.

The chain joins TRBV28 to TRBJ2-6, with D hard to call. Germline V lookup: CDR1 MDHEN, CDR2 SYDVKM. V dropped 9 bases and J dropped 4 bases, with 13 bases sitting between them. CDR3 length: 14 residues. The CDR3 region is CASRSGSGANVLTF. CDR3 in DNA: TGTGCCAGTCGATCCGGGTCAGGGGCCAACGTCCTGACTTTC.

The chain is built from TRBV19 and TRBJ2-6; 8 nucleotides line up with TRBD1. The germline CDR1 and CDR2 sequences are LNHDA and SQIVND (reference sequence). The CDR3 runs 18 residues. The trim removed 3 bases at V and 1 base at J, leaving 8 bases unmatched. In DNA, the CDR3 is TGTGCCAGTAGTATGGAACAGGGGGGTATATCTGGGGCCAACGTCCTGACTTTC. It yields the protein CASSMEQGGISGANVLTF. Full variable domain (remainder filled in from reference TRBV19 and TRBJ2-6): DGGITQSPKYLFRKEGQNVTLSCEQNLNHDAMYWYRQDPGQGLRLIYYSQIVNDFQKGDIAEGYSVSREKKESFPLTVTSAQKNPTAFYLCASSMEQGGISGANVLTFGAGSRLTVL.

This chain connects TRBV23-1 to TRBJ2-7, with 9 bases that match TRBD1. TRBV23-1 is noted as an ORF with a role that remains uncertain. With 4 bases clipped from V and 2 bases from J, the junction kept 9 bases outside the gene matches. The CDR3 consists of 16 residues. The CDR3 is CASSRTLGQGPYEQYF. The CDR3 bases are TGCGCCAGCAGTCGCACCCTGGGACAGGGTCCCTACGAGCAGTACTTC.

The chain is built from TRBV5-5 and TRBJ2-7; no clear D gene. In germline, CDR1 is SGHKS, CDR2 YYEKEE (reference sequence). V was pared by 4 bases and J by 2 bases, with 16 bases between. The CDR3 is 15 residues long. The CDR3 DNA reads as TGTGCCAGCAGCAAATCCGGAGCAGACCCCTACGAGCAGTACTTC. Protein sequence: CASSKSGADPYEQYF.

The V gene is TRBV5-4, the J gene TRBJ2-1, with 7 nucleotides matching TRBD2. This CDR3 region has 15 residues. Germline V gene sequence: CDR1 SGHNT, CDR2 YYREEE (reference sequence). The ends lost 1 base at V and 4 bases at J; junction bases unmatched: 5. This chain's CDR3 is CASSLLAGAYNEQFF. The DNA for the CDR3 is TGTGCCAGCAGCTTGTTAGCGGGTGCATACAATGAGCAGTTCTTC.